The 4 T cell receptor beta chains below all came from one sample that was sequenced in a study of patients and donors after allogeneic stem cell transplantation. TCRdb used MiXCR to reprocess the RT-PCR reads, holding one entry per CDR3 protein. The sample includes about a million distinct CDR3 sequences, about a sixth of them seen just once. Sequencing was carried out using blood, either unsorted or a sorted T cell fraction (not recorded which). The origin of the receptors is a human donor who was either an allogeneic HSCT recipient or a stem cell or donor lymphocyte infusion donor (not recorded which). It is not recorded whose cells these are; they may come from a transplant donor.

The rearrangement links TRBV7-3 to TRBJ2-1; possible D gene TRBD1, 6 bases. V was clipped by 5 bases and J by 8 bases, with 22 bases between them. This CDR3 comprises 16 residues. CDR1 SGHTA and CDR2 FQGTGA come from the germline V gene. CDR3: CASSQSPRGLADEQFF. The DNA for the CDR3 is TGTGCCAGCAGCCAATCCCCCAGGGGATTGGCTGATGAGCAGTTCTTC.

V and J are TRBV12-3 or TRBV12-4 and TRBJ2-1; 9 bases match TRBD2. There are 17 residues in the CDR3. V trimming: 2 bases; J trimming: 0 bases; junction bases outside the gene matches: 5. The CDR3 region is CASSLSGRISSYNEQFF. CDR3 DNA: TGTGCCAGCAGTTTAAGCGGGAGGATTAGCTCCTACAATGAGCAGTTCTTC.

The sample holds many counts of this clonotype. The J gene is TRBJ2-6, the V gene TRBV12-3 or TRBV12-4; D call uncertain. The ends were cut back, 6 bases at V and 2 bases at J, with 17 bases in the middle. This CDR3 region has 17 residues. In nucleotides, the CDR3 is TGTGCCAGCAGACCCAGTACTCCCCCAGCTGGGGCCAACGTCCTGACTTTC. Its protein product is CASRPSTPPAGANVLTF.

Only a few counts were recorded for this clonotype. This rearrangement joins TRBV6-2 or TRBV6-3 to TRBJ2-1; D is unresolved. CDR1 is MNHEY and CDR2 is SVGEGT in the germline V gene. V lost 4 bases to trimming and J lost 6 bases, with 16 bases between them. The CDR3 totals 15 residues. The chain's CDR3 is CASSLPSRRVNEQFF. In DNA form, the CDR3 reads TGTGCCAGCAGTTTACCCTCCCGGAGAGTCAATGAGCAGTTCTTC.